The 15 T cell receptor beta chains below come from one sample, sequenced in a study of glioma-infiltrating T cells. TCR alpha and beta CDR3 regions were amplified from RNA using iRepertoire nested multiplex PCR. Via MiXCR, TCRdb re-called the multiplex PCR reads, giving one row per CDR3 protein. The sample yields 150,000 to 200,000 distinct CDR3 sequences, under 55% seen once. Sequenced: glioma tissue, nonneoplastic brain tissue, or PBMCs (not recorded which). These receptor sequences come from a human donor with low-grade glioma or glioblastoma, undergoing nonglioma brain surgery, or in good health (not recorded which).

As regards this clonotype: A junction boundary mismatches the germline segment, possibly from a read error. For the CDR3, the DNA is TGTGCCATCAGGCAGGACGGGGAGTACAATAAGCAGTTCTTC. Its translation is CAIRQDGEYNKQFF. V usage is TRBV10-3 and J usage is TRBJ2-1; D perhaps matches TRBD2 (5 bases). This CDR3 has 14 residues. Germline V gene lookup returns CDR1 ENHRY and CDR2 SYGVKD.

This clonotype showed up just a few times. A much larger clone differs from this one at a single base, so this may be a read error. This chain links TRBV6-1 with TRBJ2-3, with a weak D call TRBD1 (6 bases). V lost 6 bases and J lost 3, with 13 bases in between. Per the germline V gene, CDR1 is MNHNS and CDR2 is SASEGT. This CDR3 contains 14 residues. The CDR3 sequence is CASRQGQPTDTQYF. The CDR3 bases are TGTGCCAGCAGGCAGGGACAACCTACAGATACGCAGTATTTT.

This chain joins TRBV19 and TRBJ2-7; 8 nucleotides line up with TRBD1. CDR1 and CDR2 (germline): LNHDA, SQIVND (reference sequence). V was pared by 0 bases and J by 4 bases, with 5 bases of the junction left unmatched. The CDR3 length is 15 residues. This CDR3 reads CASSIDSRGPYEQYF. As DNA, the CDR3 is TGTGCCAGTAGTATAGATTCCAGGGGGCCGTACGAGCAGTACTTC.

This clonotype has only a few counts. The chain has TRBV19 and TRBJ2-1; a weak D match, TRBD2 (5 bases). From germline, CDR1 is LNHDA and CDR2 SQIVND (reference sequence). This CDR3 has 12 residues. The CDR3 DNA follows: TGTGAAACTGTGGGGAGTGTTGATGAGCAGTTCTTC. It yields the protein CETVGSVDEQFF. The entire variable domain, with the rest obtained from reference TRBV19 and TRBJ2-1, is as follows: DGGITQSPKYLFRKEGQNVTLSCEQNLNHDAMYWYRQDPGQGLRLIYYSQIVNDFQKGDIAEGYSVSREKKESFPLTVTSAQKNPTAFYLCETVGSVDEQFFGPGTRLTVL.

This clonotype has a handful of counts. The rearrangement links TRBV5-5 to TRBJ2-3; D gene uncertain. This CDR3 comprises 15 residues. The V gene lost 2 bases and the J gene lost 6 bases, with 16 bases spanning the gap. Germline CDR1 is SGHKS and CDR2 is YYEKEE (reference sequence). The CDR3 sequence: CASSFHREIADTQYF. CDR3 DNA: TGTGCCAGCAGCTTTCACCGAGAAATCGCCGATACGCAGTATTTT.

In regard to this clonotype: Possible read error: a much larger clone is one base away. The chain couples TRBV6-1 to TRBJ2-7; D might be TRBD2 (5 bases). V lost 5 bases and J 1 base, leaving 12 bases between the germline ends. This CDR3 is built from 14 residues. Germline V gives CDR1 MNHNS, CDR2 SASEGT. CDR3 in amino acids: CASSFSASSYEQYF. CDR3 coding DNA: TGTGCCAGCAGTTTTAGCGCCTCATCCTACGAGCAGTACTTC.

The chain employs TRBV14 and TRBJ2-6; D uncertain. Between the trimmed V and J ends, which lost 1 base and 4 bases, there was a span of 8 bases. The CDR3 extends over 15 amino acids. Germline CDR1 reads SGHDN; CDR2 reads FVKESK. CDR3 in DNA: TGTGCCAGCAGCCAAGCCTCACTGGGGGCCAACGTCCTGACTTTC. Its protein is CASSQASLGANVLTF.

The chain employs TRBV25-1 and TRBJ1-1; no clear D. This CDR3 region has 14 residues. V gave up 9 bases and J gave up 3 bases, with 17 bases separating them. From germline, CDR1 is MGHDK and CDR2 SYGVNS. The CDR3 spells CASRELGIDTEAFF. The CDR3 bases are TGTGCCAGTAGGGAATTGGGGATTGACACTGAAGCTTTCTTT.

This clonotype was detected many times. This chain joins TRBV2 and TRBJ1-1; D gene uncertain. The CDR3 contains 12 residues. Germline assignment: CDR1 SNHLY and CDR2 FYNNEI. Trimming pared 5 bases from V and 6 bases from J, leaving 10 bases between. CDR3: CASSSVGAEAFF. The CDR3 DNA is TGTGCCAGCAGTTCTGTAGGTGCTGAAGCTTTCTTT.

This clonotype showed up just a few times. The rearrangement uses TRBV2 and TRBJ1-5; unclear D gene. CDR1 is SNHLY and CDR2 is FYNNEI in the germline V gene. Trimming shortened V by 8 bases and J by 0 bases, and 11 bases separated the two germline ends. The length of the CDR3 is 14 residues. CDR3 in amino acids: CASAELYSNQPQHF. CDR3 sequence (DNA): TGTGCCAGCGCAGAGCTGTATAGCAATCAGCCCCAGCATTTT.

A word on this clonotype: This may stem from a read error, because a much larger clone lies one nucleotide away. The V gene is TRBV3-1, the J gene TRBJ2-1, with D tentatively TRBD1 or TRBD2 (5 bases each). Germline V lookup: CDR1 LGHDT, CDR2 YNNKEL (reference sequence). The CDR3 consists of 15 residues. CDR3 in amino acids: CASSQEQGTYNEKFF. DNA of the CDR3: TGTGCCAGCAGCCAAGAACAAGGGACCTACAATGAGAAGTTCTTC.

With regard to this clonotype: A much bigger clone sits one base away, suggesting this may be a read error. This chain connects TRBV6-6 to TRBJ2-7, with 8 bases matching TRBD1. Per germline, CDR1 MNHNY and CDR2 SVGAGI (reference sequence). The CDR3 loop spans 17 amino acids. J gave up 5 bases and V 2 bases, and 14 bases lay outside the gene matches. CDR3 loop: CASSYRPFWTGLNEQYF. The CDR3 coding sequence is TGTGCCAGCAGTTACCGTCCTTTCTGGACAGGGCTAAACGAGCAGTACTTC.

In its sample, this clonotype was seen many times. This sequence joins TRBV27 and TRBJ2-2, with 9 bases that match TRBD2. J was trimmed by 2 bases and V by 5 bases; bases with no gene match: 6. The germline CDR1 and CDR2 sequences are MNHEY and SMNVEV (reference sequence). This CDR3 has 16 residues. CDR3 sequence reads: CASSLFSGRNTGELFF. DNA for the CDR3: TGTGCCAGCAGTCTATTTAGCGGGAGAAACACCGGGGAGCTGTTTTTT.

This clonotype has a count of ten or more. V and J are TRBV20-1 and TRBJ1-1; TRBD1 matches at 7 bases. The CDR3 consists of 12 residues. Germline lookup yields CDR1 DFQATT and CDR2 SNEGSKA (reference sequence). Trimming at V came to 5 bases and at J to 6 bases, leaving 6 bases not matched to a gene. The CDR3 DNA sequence: TGCAGTGCTTCAATACAGGGGCCTGAAGCTTTCTTT. Encoded protein: CSASIQGPEAFF.

The chain is built from TRBV12-3 or TRBV12-4 and TRBJ2-3; possibly TRBD2 for D (5 bases). Trimming removed 9 bases at V and 3 bases at J, with 16 bases between. The CDR3 totals 14 residues. As DNA, the CDR3 is TGTGCCAGGAGCTCGGCAGCGGCAACAGATACGCAGTATTTT. Protein sequence: CARSSAAATDTQYF.